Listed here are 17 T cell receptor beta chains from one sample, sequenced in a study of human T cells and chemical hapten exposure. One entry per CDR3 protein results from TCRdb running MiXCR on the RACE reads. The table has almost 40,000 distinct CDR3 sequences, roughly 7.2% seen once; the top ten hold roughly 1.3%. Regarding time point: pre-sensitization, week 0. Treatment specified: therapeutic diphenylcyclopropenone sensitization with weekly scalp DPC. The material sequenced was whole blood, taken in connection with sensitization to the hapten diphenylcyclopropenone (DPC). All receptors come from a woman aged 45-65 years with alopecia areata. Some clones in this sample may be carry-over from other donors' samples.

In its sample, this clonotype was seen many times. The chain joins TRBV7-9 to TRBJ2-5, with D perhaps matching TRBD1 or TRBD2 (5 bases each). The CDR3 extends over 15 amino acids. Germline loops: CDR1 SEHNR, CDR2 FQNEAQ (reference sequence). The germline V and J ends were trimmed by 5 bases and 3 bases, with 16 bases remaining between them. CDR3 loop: CASSPLTGREETQYF. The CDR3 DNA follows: TGTGCCAGCAGCCCACTAACGGGGCGGGAAGAGACCCAGTACTTC.

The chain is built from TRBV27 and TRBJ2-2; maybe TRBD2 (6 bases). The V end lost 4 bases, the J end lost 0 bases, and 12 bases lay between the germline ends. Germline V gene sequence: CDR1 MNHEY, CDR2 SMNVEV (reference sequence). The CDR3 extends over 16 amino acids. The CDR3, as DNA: TGTGCCAGCAGTTCACGGCGGGACGCGAACACCGGGGAGCTGTTTTTT. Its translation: CASSSRRDANTGELFF.

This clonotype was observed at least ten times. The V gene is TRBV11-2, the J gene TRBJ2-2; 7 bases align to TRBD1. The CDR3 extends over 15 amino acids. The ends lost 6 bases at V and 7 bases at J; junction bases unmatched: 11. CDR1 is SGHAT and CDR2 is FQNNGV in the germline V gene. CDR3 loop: CASRRQGLGFGELFF. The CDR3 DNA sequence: TGTGCCAGCAGGCGACAGGGTCTTGGATTCGGGGAGCTGTTTTTT.

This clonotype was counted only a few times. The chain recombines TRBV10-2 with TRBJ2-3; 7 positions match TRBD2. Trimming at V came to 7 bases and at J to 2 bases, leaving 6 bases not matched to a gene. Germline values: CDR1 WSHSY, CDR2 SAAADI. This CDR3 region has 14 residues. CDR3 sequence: CASMGLLFTDTQYF. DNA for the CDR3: TGCGCCAGCATGGGACTACTTTTCACAGATACGCAGTATTTT.

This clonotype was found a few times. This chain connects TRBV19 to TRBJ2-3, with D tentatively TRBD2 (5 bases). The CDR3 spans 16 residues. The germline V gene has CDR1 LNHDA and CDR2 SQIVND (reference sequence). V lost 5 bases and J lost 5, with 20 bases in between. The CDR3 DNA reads TGTGCCAGTAGTTCCGTGACACGCCAGGCGGGAGATACGCAGTATTTT. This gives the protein CASSSVTRQAGDTQYF. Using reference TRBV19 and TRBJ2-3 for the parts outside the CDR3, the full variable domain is DGGITQSPKYLFRKEGQNVTLSCEQNLNHDAMYWYRQDPGQGLRLIYYSQIVNDFQKGDIAEGYSVSREKKESFPLTVTSAQKNPTAFYLCASSSVTRQAGDTQYFGPGTRLTVL.

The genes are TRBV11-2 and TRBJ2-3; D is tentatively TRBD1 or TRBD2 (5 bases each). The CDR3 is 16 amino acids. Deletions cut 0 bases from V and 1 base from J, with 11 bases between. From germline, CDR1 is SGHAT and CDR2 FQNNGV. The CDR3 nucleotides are TGTGCCAGCAGCTTAGATGGGGGAATCGGCACAGATACGCAGTATTTT. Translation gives CASSLDGGIGTDTQYF.

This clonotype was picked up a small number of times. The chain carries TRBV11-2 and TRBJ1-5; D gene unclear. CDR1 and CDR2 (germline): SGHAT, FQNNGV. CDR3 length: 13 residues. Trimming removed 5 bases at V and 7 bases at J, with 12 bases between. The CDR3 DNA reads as TGTGCCAGCAGCCCGACAAATGGACAGCCCCAGCATTTT. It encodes CASSPTNGQPQHF.

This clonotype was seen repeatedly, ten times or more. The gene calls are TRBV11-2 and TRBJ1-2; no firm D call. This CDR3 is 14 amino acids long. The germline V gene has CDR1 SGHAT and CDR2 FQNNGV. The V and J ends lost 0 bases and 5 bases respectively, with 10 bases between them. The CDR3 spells CASSLDSSIYGYTF. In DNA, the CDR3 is TGTGCCAGCAGCTTAGATTCCTCGATATATGGCTACACCTTC.

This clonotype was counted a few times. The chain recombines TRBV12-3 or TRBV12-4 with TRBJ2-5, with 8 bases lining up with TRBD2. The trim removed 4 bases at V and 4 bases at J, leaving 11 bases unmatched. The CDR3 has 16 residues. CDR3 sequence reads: CASSSMGAGEGETQYF. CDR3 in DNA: TGTGCCAGCAGTTCGATGGGAGCGGGAGAGGGAGAGACCCAGTACTTC.

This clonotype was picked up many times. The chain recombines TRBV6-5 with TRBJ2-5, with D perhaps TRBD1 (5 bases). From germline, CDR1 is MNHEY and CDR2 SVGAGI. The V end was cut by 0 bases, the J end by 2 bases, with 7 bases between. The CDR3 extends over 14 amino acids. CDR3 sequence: CASSYSPGQETQYF. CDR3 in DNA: TGTGCCAGCAGTTACTCGCCAGGGCAAGAGACCCAGTACTTC.

The CDR3 nucleotides are TGCGCCAGCAGGTCGGGGCGAGCTACGCAGTATTTT. This gives the protein CASRSGRATQYF. The rearrangement uses TRBV5-1 and TRBJ2-3, with D possibly being TRBD1 or TRBD2 (5 bases each). CDR3 length: 12 amino acids. Germline CDR1 SGHRS, CDR2 YFSETQ. V gave up 5 bases and J gave up 8 bases, with 12 bases separating them.

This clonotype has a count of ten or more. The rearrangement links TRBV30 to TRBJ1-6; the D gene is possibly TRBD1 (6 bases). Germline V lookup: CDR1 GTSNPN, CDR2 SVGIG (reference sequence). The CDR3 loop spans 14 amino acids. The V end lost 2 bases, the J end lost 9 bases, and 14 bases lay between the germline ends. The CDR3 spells CAWSKAAGVSPLHF. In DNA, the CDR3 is TGTGCCTGGAGTAAAGCCGCAGGGGTTTCACCCCTCCACTTT.

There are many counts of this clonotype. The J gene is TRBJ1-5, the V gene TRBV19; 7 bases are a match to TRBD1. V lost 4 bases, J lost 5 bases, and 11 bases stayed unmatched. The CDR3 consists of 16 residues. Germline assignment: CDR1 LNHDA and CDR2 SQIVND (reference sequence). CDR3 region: CASSTYRQGGYQPQHF. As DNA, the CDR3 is TGTGCCAGTAGTACCTACCGACAGGGTGGATATCAGCCCCAGCATTTT.

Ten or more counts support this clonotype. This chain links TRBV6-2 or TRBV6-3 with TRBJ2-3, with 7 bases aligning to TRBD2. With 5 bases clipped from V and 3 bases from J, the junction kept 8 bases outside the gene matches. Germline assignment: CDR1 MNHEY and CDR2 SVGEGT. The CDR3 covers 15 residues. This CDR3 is CASSGVSGYTDTQYF. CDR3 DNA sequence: TGTGCCAGCAGTGGGGTTAGCGGGTATACAGATACGCAGTATTTT.

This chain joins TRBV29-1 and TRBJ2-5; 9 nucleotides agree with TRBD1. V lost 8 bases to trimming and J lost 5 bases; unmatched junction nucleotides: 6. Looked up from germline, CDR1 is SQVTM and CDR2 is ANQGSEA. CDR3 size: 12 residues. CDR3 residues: CSHNRGLETQYF. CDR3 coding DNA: TGCAGCCACAACAGGGGGCTGGAGACCCAGTACTTC.

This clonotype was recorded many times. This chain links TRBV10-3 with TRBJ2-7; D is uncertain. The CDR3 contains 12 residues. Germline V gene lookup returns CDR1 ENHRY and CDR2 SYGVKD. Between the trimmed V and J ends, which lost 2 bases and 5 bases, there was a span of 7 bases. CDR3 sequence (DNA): TGTGCCATCAGTGAGCAGGCGGACGAGCAGTACTTC. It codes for CAISEQADEQYF.

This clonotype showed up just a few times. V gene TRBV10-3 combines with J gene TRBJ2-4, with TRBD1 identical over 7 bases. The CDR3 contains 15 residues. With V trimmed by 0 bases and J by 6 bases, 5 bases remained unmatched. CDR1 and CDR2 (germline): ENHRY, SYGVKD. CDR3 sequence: CAISESGDRVNIQYF. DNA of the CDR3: TGTGCCATCAGTGAGTCTGGAGACAGGGTAAACATTCAGTACTTC.